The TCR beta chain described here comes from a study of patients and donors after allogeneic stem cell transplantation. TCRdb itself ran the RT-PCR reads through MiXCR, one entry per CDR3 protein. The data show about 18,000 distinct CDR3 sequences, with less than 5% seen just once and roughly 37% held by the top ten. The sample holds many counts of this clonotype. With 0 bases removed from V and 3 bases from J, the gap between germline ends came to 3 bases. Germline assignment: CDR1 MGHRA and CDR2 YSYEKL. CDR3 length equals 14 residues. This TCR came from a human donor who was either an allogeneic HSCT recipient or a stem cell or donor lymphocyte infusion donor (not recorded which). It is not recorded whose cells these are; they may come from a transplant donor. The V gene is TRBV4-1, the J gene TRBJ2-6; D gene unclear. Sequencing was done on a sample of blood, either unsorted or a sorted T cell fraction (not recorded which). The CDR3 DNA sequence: TGCGCCAGCAGCCAAGAAGATGGGGCCAACGTCCTGACTTTC. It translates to CASSQEDGANVLTF.